The text below deals with one TCR beta chain. This specimen comes from a study of shared clonotypes between healthy human individuals. Study overall: A couple of women and three men aged 18 to 49 made up the donors.

Each of the donors was a healthy adult who was HIV-negative and had not had a recent acute infection or vaccination. Deep level was the assay's run setting. Tens of thousands of T cell genomes, or around 0.2 ug DNA, went into the sorted-subset replicate PCRs. Repertoires were generated with immunoSEQ multiplex PCR, while TCRdb's copy carries only in-frame clones and drops some. Of some 1.4 million clones in the sample, more than 95% were seen once. This CDR3 spans 23 amino acids. The germline CDR1 and CDR2 sequences are MDHEN and SYDVKM. The ends lost 5 bases at V and 0 bases at J; junction bases unmatched: 20.

The chain uses TRBV28 and TRBJ2-1, with 15 bases lining up with TRBD2. The source is a man aged 25-45 years in good health. Specimen: naive CD4+ T cells sorted from blood. The subset denotes: CD45RA+ positively selected. The CDR3 nucleotides read TGTGCCAGCAGTCGAACGGGGACTAGCGGGAGGAGGGCTAAGGAGAGCTCCTACAATGAGCAGTTCTTC. It encodes CASSRTGTSGRRAKESSYNEQFF.